The present entry profiles one T cell receptor (beta chain) with its context. What it binds is not known. The CDR3 covers 15 residues. The germline V gene has CDR1 SNHLY and CDR2 FYNNEI. J was trimmed by 6 bases and V by 1 base; bases with no gene match: 3. This sample is drawn from a study of blood T cells in healthy people across ages. Findings and limits, study-wide: Donor CMV status was unknown, possibly confounding expanded clonotype changes.

Isolation of PBMCs gave at least 6.5 million cells per sample. Per sample, extraction of total RNA gave at least 6 micrograms in every case. Using a J-beta primer mix together with a sample-barcoded 5' primer, a second PCR was run for 7 to 11 cycles. Every cDNA was tagged by a template-switch adaptor with 12 random nucleotides. MiXCR, applied by TCRdb to the 5' RACE reads, yields one record per CDR3 protein. The table has some 560,000 distinct CDR3 sequences, around a quarter seen once. These sequences were also reported in another study, on T cells of mothers and their children.

This chain links TRBV2 with TRBJ1-6; 7 positions match TRBD1. Material: blood. This sequence was found in a boy between 2 and 10 years old in good health. The CDR3 region is CASSEGAGGNSPLHF. CDR3 DNA: TGTGCCAGCAGTGAAGGCGCAGGGGGTAATTCACCCCTCCACTTT.